Shown below are 24 T cell receptor beta chains from a single sample sequenced in a study of spatial heterogeneity in lung cancer. Study-wide results and limits: One measure, the expanded intratumoral alpha and beta TCR count, tracked tumor mutation counts.

As to time point: sample taken at primary tumor resection. TCRdb re-called the 5' RACE reads with MiXCR, one entry per CDR3 protein. The repertoire holds around 26,000 distinct CDR3 sequences, with under 9% as singletons. These receptors are not linked to any known antigen. Material: lung tumor tissue, obtained at surgery. The receptors come from a male donor with early-stage non-small cell lung cancer.

This clonotype came up once. The chain is built from TRBV29-1 and TRBJ2-2, with unresolved D. V shed 1 base and J shed 2 bases, with 5 bases lying between them. This CDR3 is 13 amino acids long. The germline CDR1 and CDR2 sequences are SQVTM and ANQGSEA. The CDR3 loop reads CSVEVPNTGELFF. For the CDR3, the DNA is TGCAGCGTTGAAGTACCTAACACCGGGGAGCTGTTTTTT.

The V gene is TRBV9, the J gene TRBJ1-5, with 8 bases lining up with TRBD1. J was trimmed by 2 bases and V by 0 bases; bases with no gene match: 7. CDR3 length equals 17 residues. CDR1 is SGDLS, CDR2 YYNGEE, per germline. Written as DNA, the CDR3 is TGTGCCAGCAGCGTAGGGGCAGGGGGCGGAGGCAATCAGCCCCAGCATTTT. Its translation: CASSVGAGGGGNQPQHF.

This clonotype was counted many times. The chain carries TRBV2 and TRBJ2-1, with 7 bases lining up with TRBD2. This CDR3 has 13 amino acids. CDR1 is SNHLY and CDR2 is FYNNEI in the germline V gene. J gave up 7 bases and V 6 bases, and 6 bases lay outside the gene matches. CDR3 in DNA: TGTGCCAGCAGGCCTAGCGGAAGGAATGAGCAGTTCTTC. This gives the protein CASRPSGRNEQFF.

This clonotype showed up just a few times. The chain is built from TRBV5-1 and TRBJ2-2, with D unclear. The CDR3 has 14 amino acids. V lost 1 base and J lost 3, with 7 bases in between. The germline CDR1 and CDR2 sequences are SGHRS and YFSETQ. CDR3 protein: CASSLQSDTGELFF. CDR3 bases: TGCGCCAGCAGCTTGCAGTCGGACACCGGGGAGCTGTTTTTT.

This clonotype has ten or more counts. The chain combines TRBV7-2 with TRBJ2-3; D perhaps matches TRBD2 (6 bases). V was clipped by 7 bases and J by 9 bases, with 14 bases between them. Germline V gives CDR1 SGHTA, CDR2 FQGNSA. The CDR3 sequence is 12 residues long. In DNA form, the CDR3 reads TGTGCCAGCACCCCGGGGACTTTCACGCAGTATTTT. Encoded protein: CASTPGTFTQYF.

There are many counts of this clonotype. This chain uses TRBV7-9 with TRBJ2-1; 7 positions agree with TRBD2. The CDR3 extends over 13 amino acids. Trimming at V came to 7 bases and at J to 5 bases, leaving 5 bases not matched to a gene. Germline CDR1 is SEHNR and CDR2 is FQNEAQ (reference sequence). The CDR3 spells CASNPGGDNEQFF. The CDR3 bases are TGTGCCAGCAACCCTGGGGGGGACAATGAGCAGTTCTTC.

This clonotype was counted ten times or more. J is TRBJ2-5 and V is TRBV11-1; D perhaps matches TRBD1 (6 bases). The germline gives CDR1 SGHAT, CDR2 FQDESV (reference sequence). V shed 3 bases and J shed 3 bases, with 17 bases lying between them. The CDR3 runs 16 residues. Written as DNA, the CDR3 is TGTGCCAGCAGCTTCCGGGCCCAGGGGTGGGAAGAGACCCAGTACTTC. It is translated as CASSFRAQGWEETQYF.

The chain is built from TRBV7-3 and TRBJ1-1, with no clear D. The ends were cut back, 5 bases at V and 0 bases at J, with 7 bases in the middle. The CDR3 loop spans 13 amino acids. CDR1 is SGHTA and CDR2 is FQGTGA in the germline V gene. The CDR3 region has the DNA TGTGCCAGCAGCACTCAAATGAACACTGAAGCTTTCTTT. Protein sequence: CASSTQMNTEAFF.

This clonotype was detected many times. CDR3 protein: CSAWGDRGGVTQYF. As DNA, the CDR3 is TGCAGTGCTTGGGGGGACAGGGGAGGTGTTACGCAGTATTTT. The chain has TRBV20-1 and TRBJ2-3; 10 bases are a match to TRBD1. The trim removed 5 bases at V and 8 bases at J, leaving 10 bases unmatched. Germline loops: CDR1 DFQATT, CDR2 SNEGSKA (reference sequence). The CDR3 is 14 residues long.

This clonotype was seen ten or more times. This chain uses TRBV5-4 with TRBJ2-2; 11 bases map to TRBD2. CDR3 length equals 15 residues. CDR1 is SGHNT, CDR2 YYREEE, per germline (reference sequence). V was clipped by 4 bases and J by 3 bases; unmatched bases: 2. CDR3 sequence: CASSPGLADTGELFF. CDR3 DNA: TGTGCCAGCAGCCCGGGACTAGCGGACACCGGGGAGCTGTTTTTT.

This clonotype was observed many times. The V gene is TRBV28, the J gene TRBJ2-7, with 9 bases fitting TRBD1. The length of the CDR3 is 16 residues. J was trimmed by 3 bases and V by 8 bases; bases with no gene match: 14. Germline V gene lookup returns CDR1 MDHEN and CDR2 SYDVKM. The CDR3 is CASRTRRGQGSYEQYF. DNA for the CDR3: TGTGCCAGCCGCACTCGGCGGGGACAGGGTAGCTACGAGCAGTACTTC.

V is TRBV5-5 and J is TRBJ2-1; 8 nucleotides match TRBD2. The CDR3 totals 15 residues. Germline CDR1 SGHKS, CDR2 YYEKEE (reference sequence). The V gene end was trimmed by 3 bases and the J gene end by 2 bases; junction bases not matched to a gene: 4. The CDR3 sequence is CASSSSGGTYNEQFF. The CDR3 DNA is TGTGCCAGCAGCTCAAGCGGGGGAACCTACAATGAGCAGTTCTTC.

This clonotype came up a few times. The rearrangement links TRBV6-6 to TRBJ2-5; the D gene is possibly TRBD2 (6 bases). The CDR3 sequence is 15 residues long. Between the trimmed V and J ends, which lost 4 bases and 4 bases, there was a span of 16 bases. Germline V gene sequence: CDR1 MNHNY, CDR2 SVGAGI (reference sequence). This CDR3 is CASSFFKGRGETQYF. DNA of the CDR3: TGTGCCAGCAGTTTTTTCAAGGGGCGGGGAGAGACCCAGTACTTC.

The CDR3 DNA is TGTGCCAGCAGCGTAGAAAAACGGGGCTCCTACAATGAGCAGTTCTTC. It yields the protein CASSVEKRGSYNEQFF. The chain couples TRBV9 to TRBJ2-1; D possibly corresponds to TRBD2 (5 bases). V was trimmed by 0 bases and J by 0 bases, leaving 10 bases between them. CDR3 size: 16 residues. Germline values: CDR1 SGDLS, CDR2 YYNGEE.

The J gene is TRBJ1-4, the V gene TRBV6-5, with D perhaps TRBD1 (6 bases). Germline CDR1 reads MNHEY; CDR2 reads SVGAGI. Trimming cost V 3 bases and J 5 bases, with 10 bases left between them. CDR3 size: 14 residues. DNA of the CDR3: TGTGCCAGCAGTTATGGGGGCAAGAATGAAAAACTGTTTTTT. This sequence encodes CASSYGGKNEKLFF.

A remark on this clonotype: A much more abundant neighbour one base away suggests this may be a read error. The CDR3 ends on some other residue instead of the conserved phenylalanine or tryptophan, so this is likely a read error. The chain couples TRBV7-8 to TRBJ2-7; the match to TRBD2 covers 8 bases. The CDR3 consists of 14 residues. Germline-derived CDR1 and CDR2 are SGHVS and FQNEAQ. V shed 2 bases and J 10 bases; nucleotides not matched to a gene: 10. This CDR3 reads CASSLSVSGVTQYY. CDR3 sequence (DNA): TGTGCCAGCAGCTTATCGGTTAGCGGGGTGACACAGTACTAC.

The genes are TRBV4-1 and TRBJ2-1, with TRBD2 matching over 9 bases. CDR1 MGHRA and CDR2 YSYEKL come from the germline V gene. V was clipped by 0 bases and J by 9 bases; unmatched bases: 9. The CDR3 has 16 amino acids. The CDR3, as DNA: TGCGCCAGCAGCCAAGAGGGAGGCGGGAGGGCCGGTGAGCAGTTCTTC. Its translation: CASSQEGGGRAGEQFF.

The sample holds many counts of this clonotype. This chain connects TRBV7-9 to TRBJ2-2; D uncertain. Per the germline V gene, CDR1 is SEHNR and CDR2 is FQNEAQ (reference sequence). This CDR3 is built from 11 residues. Deletions cut 3 bases from V and 7 bases from J, with 3 bases between. The DNA for the CDR3 is TGTGCCAGCAGCTTCGGCGGGGAGCTGTTTTTT. Translation: CASSFGGELFF.

V usage is TRBV7-3 and J usage is TRBJ1-1, with D possibly being TRBD1 (6 bases). The CDR3 length is 14 residues. V dropped 5 bases and J dropped 0 bases, with 10 bases sitting between them. Germline V gene data show CDR1 as SGHTA and CDR2 as FQGTGA. The CDR3 protein is CASSIGQMNTEAFF. CDR3 nucleotides: TGTGCCAGCAGCATCGGACAGATGAACACTGAAGCTTTCTTT.

V is TRBV5-1 and J is TRBJ2-7; TRBD2 matches at 8 bases. The germline V gene has CDR1 SGHRS and CDR2 YFSETQ. Trimming took 5 bases from V and 4 from J; bases not matched to a gene: 5. The CDR3 has 13 amino acids. The CDR3 region has the DNA TGCGCCAGCAGTAGCGGGGAATATTACGAGCAGTACTTC. Its translation is CASSSGEYYEQYF.

DNA of the CDR3: TGTGCCAGCAGCTTATCCCCGACGGGGTCGACCCAGTACTTC. The encoded protein is CASSLSPTGSTQYF. The rearrangement uses TRBV7-2 and TRBJ2-5; TRBD2 is a possible D gene (5 bases). The V gene lost 2 bases and the J gene lost 7 bases, with 14 bases spanning the gap. Germline-derived CDR1 and CDR2 are SGHTA and FQGNSA. This CDR3 region has 14 residues.

The V gene is TRBV10-3, the J gene TRBJ2-1; 12 positions match TRBD2. The ends lost 0 bases at V and 4 bases at J; junction bases unmatched: 1. The CDR3 covers 16 residues. Germline loops: CDR1 ENHRY, CDR2 SYGVKD. This CDR3 reads CAISESTSGRYNEQFF. CDR3 nucleotide sequence: TGTGCCATCAGTGAGTCGACTAGCGGGAGATACAATGAGCAGTTCTTC.

This chain links TRBV24-1 with TRBJ2-1; D is possibly TRBD1 (7 bases). The CDR3 has 14 residues. V was pared by 7 bases and J by 1 base, with 10 bases between. Germline assignment: CDR1 KGHDR and CDR2 SFDVKD. CDR3 region: CATSQGGSYNEQFF. The CDR3 nucleotides are TGTGCCACCAGCCAGGGGGGATCCTACAATGAGCAGTTCTTC.

This clonotype has a count of ten or more. This rearrangement joins TRBV28 to TRBJ1-3; D is possibly TRBD1 (6 bases). Trimming took off 5 bases at V and 6 bases at J, with 20 bases between the two ends. The CDR3 consists of 16 residues. The V gene's germline CDR1 is MDHEN and CDR2 SYDVKM. DNA of the CDR3: TGTGCCAGCAGTGATTACTACAGGGCCAAGAAAAACACCATATATTTT. It encodes CASSDYYRAKKNTIYF.